These T cell receptor beta chains were read from a single sample in a study of T cells in Graves' hyperthyroidism and ophthalmopathy. TCRdb re-called the multiplex PCR reads through MiXCR, storing one row per CDR3 protein. The sample shows approximately 710,000 distinct CDR3 sequences, roughly 17% of them seen only once. Material: blood. The source is a man aged 45-65 years with Graves' hyperthyroidism. Both conserved end residues are trimmed from each CDR3.

j_gene: TRBJ1-4
v_gene: TRBV10-3
CDR3aa: AISDAGEKLF

j_gene: TRBJ1-1
v_gene: TRBV4-3
CDR3aa: ASSQAQEPSTEAF

j_gene: TRBJ2-3
v_gene: TRBV19
CDR3aa: ASSIGPRTDTQY

j_gene: TRBJ2-7
v_gene: TRBV18
CDR3aa: ASSPSTSALEQY

j_gene: TRBJ2-7
v_gene: TRBV12-3/TRBV12-4
CDR3aa: ASSRRPGYLSYEQY

j_gene: TRBJ2-7
v_gene: TRBV7-2
CDR3aa: ASSLDLGRIYEQY

j_gene: TRBJ2-3
v_gene: TRBV11-2
CDR3aa: ASSLGTSGRKGGTDTQY

j_gene: TRBJ1-1
v_gene: TRBV3-1
CDR3aa: ASSDTTLNTEAF

j_gene: TRBJ2-7
v_gene: TRBV6-1
CDR3aa: ASSKGLAGGEQY

j_gene: TRBJ2-3
v_gene: TRBV5-6
CDR3aa: ASSLVSVGADTQY

j_gene: TRBJ2-1
v_gene: TRBV7-9
CDR3aa: ASSLDRANNEQF

j_gene: TRBJ2-2
v_gene: TRBV6-2/TRBV6-3
CDR3aa: ASSGPGSGELF

j_gene: TRBJ2-7
v_gene: TRBV12-5
CDR3aa: ASGTSGAPYEQY

j_gene: TRBJ1-2
v_gene: TRBV24-1
CDR3aa: ATSDDRSIDYGYT

j_gene: TRBJ2-3
v_gene: TRBV9
CDR3aa: ASSAYTDTQY

j_gene: TRBJ1-1
v_gene: TRBV9
CDR3aa: ASSYTDMNTEAF

j_gene: TRBJ2-5
v_gene: TRBV24-1
CDR3aa: ATSEDFQETQY

j_gene: TRBJ2-7
v_gene: TRBV5-4
CDR3aa: ASSLGDRAEQY

j_gene: TRBJ2-7
v_gene: TRBV5-1
CDR3aa: ASSLGLAGRSYEQY

j_gene: TRBJ1-4
v_gene: TRBV18
CDR3aa: ASSPEGTATNEKLF

j_gene: TRBJ2-3
v_gene: TRBV28
CDR3aa: ASSSDDTDTQY

j_gene: TRBJ2-1
v_gene: TRBV27
CDR3aa: ASSSSLKAGSYNEQF

j_gene: TRBJ2-7
v_gene: TRBV5-1
CDR3aa: ASSLASGRLEQY

j_gene: TRBJ2-7
v_gene: TRBV2
CDR3aa: ASSEGLGTEQY

j_gene: TRBJ2-1
v_gene: TRBV12-3/TRBV12-4
CDR3aa: ASSLARSGLFVNEQF

j_gene: TRBJ2-3
v_gene: TRBV7-9
CDR3aa: ASSLVLAGDTDTQY

j_gene: TRBJ2-1
v_gene: TRBV7-2
CDR3aa: ASSVPGLVAFSYNEQF

j_gene: TRBJ1-5
v_gene: TRBV28
CDR3aa: ASSTPGQGAHQPQH

j_gene: TRBJ2-7
v_gene: TRBV20-1
CDR3aa: SAIPGTSASYEQY

j_gene: TRBJ2-2
v_gene: TRBV12-3/TRBV12-4
CDR3aa: ASSLSGTGVTGELF

j_gene: TRBJ1-5
v_gene: TRBV7-2
CDR3aa: ASSLSGGPWGQPQH

j_gene: TRBJ1-1
v_gene: TRBV4-1
CDR3aa: ASSPQPRQNTEAF

j_gene: TRBJ2-7
v_gene: TRBV29-1
CDR3aa: SVEVQPSSYEQY

j_gene: TRBJ2-5
v_gene: TRBV7-3
CDR3aa: ASSPQALQETQY

j_gene: TRBJ2-3
v_gene: TRBV10-2
CDR3aa: ASSGRFGTASTDTQY

j_gene: TRBJ2-2
v_gene: TRBV11-3
CDR3aa: ASSLEGGTGELF

j_gene: TRBJ2-3
v_gene: TRBV3-1
CDR3aa: ASSPPGPPVQY

j_gene: TRBJ1-4
v_gene: TRBV5-1
CDR3aa: ASSPEIGATNEKLF

j_gene: TRBJ2-7
v_gene: TRBV20-1
CDR3aa: SASPRPGLSYEQY

j_gene: TRBJ1-6
v_gene: TRBV11-2
CDR3aa: ASSLASGIGQLNSPLH

j_gene: TRBJ1-2
v_gene: TRBV7-9
CDR3aa: ASSHGPGQGVLGYT

j_gene: TRBJ2-1
v_gene: TRBV12-3/TRBV12-4
CDR3aa: ASSPLSYNEQF

j_gene: TRBJ2-7
v_gene: TRBV12-3/TRBV12-4
CDR3aa: ASSFMGQGNYEQY